There are a few counts of the clone carrying this T cell receptor beta chain. This entry comes from a study of T-cell memory formation after mild COVID-19. Germline values: CDR1 SGHTA, CDR2 FQGNSA. The length of the CDR3 is 15 residues. Losses at the gene ends were 5 bases for V and 5 bases for J; bases not matched to a gene: 7. In TCRdb, the 5' RACE reads were re-called with MiXCR into one record per CDR3 protein. The repertoire holds 100,000 to 140,000 distinct CDR3 sequences, with over 13% as singletons. J is TRBJ2-1 and V is TRBV7-2; 9 bases line up with TRBD2. Sequences were obtained from PBMCs or a T cell subset sorted from them (not recorded which). The TCR was taken from a man in his late teens or twenties who had mild COVID-19 (a few samples of this study predate the infection). Cell type and time point are not known. The CDR3 reads CASSPTSGAHNEQFF. CDR3 in DNA: TGTGCCAGCAGCCCGACTAGCGGAGCCCACAATGAGCAGTTCTTC.